The 9 T cell receptor beta chains below all came from one sample that was sequenced in a study of blood T cell repertoires in COVID-19. The assay was immunoSEQ multiplex PCR, and TCRdb's table has in-frame clones only and misses some. Among about 87,000 clones listed, 70% to 90% were seen once. What was sequenced was peripheral blood. The receptors originated from a man aged 35 to 55 with acute or convalescent COVID-19.

The rearrangement joins TRBV12-5 to TRBJ1-2; TRBD1 agrees at 9 bases. The CDR3 sequence is 13 residues long. V was pared by 5 bases and J by 6 bases, with 4 bases of the junction left unmatched. The germline CDR1 and CDR2 sequences are LGHNT and FRNRAP. This CDR3 reads CASGRTGADGYTF. The CDR3 DNA is TGTGCTAGTGGTCGGACAGGGGCGGATGGCTACACCTTC.

The gene calls are TRBV6-5 and TRBJ2-1, with 11 bases identical to TRBD2. This CDR3 has 14 amino acids. Germline CDR1 MNHEY, CDR2 SVGAGI. Trimming took 8 bases from V and 9 from J; bases not matched to a gene: 9. This CDR3 reads CASEIAGGYGEQFF. CDR3 DNA sequence: TGTGCCAGCGAAATAGCGGGGGGGTATGGTGAGCAGTTCTTC.

This chain connects TRBV11-3 to TRBJ2-1; 9 nucleotides agree with TRBD2. CDR1 and CDR2 from the germline V gene are SGHNT and YENEEA. The CDR3 covers 18 residues. Germline trimming cut 0 bases from V and 4 bases from J; bases unmatched to any gene: 10. The CDR3 protein is CASSLESPVSGGYNEQFF. CDR3 nucleotide sequence: TGTGCCAGCAGCTTAGAGTCCCCCGTCAGCGGGGGGTACAATGAGCAGTTCTTC.

The V gene is TRBV3-1 (or the pseudogene TRBV3-2), the J gene TRBJ2-3; 8 bases map to TRBD2. This CDR3 is built from 15 residues. The germline gives CDR1 LGHDT, CDR2 YNNKEL (reference sequence). The V gene end was trimmed by 4 bases and the J gene end by 0 bases; junction bases not matched to a gene: 3. The DNA for the CDR3 is TGTGCCAGCAGCCCAACTAGCGGCAGCACAGATACGCAGTATTTT. It codes for CASSPTSGSTDTQYF.

The CDR3 sequence is CSVDGSYGYTF. The CDR3 DNA sequence: TGCAGCGTTGATGGTAGCTATGGCTACACCTTC. The rearrangement uses TRBV29-1 and TRBJ1-2; D is undetermined. Germline assignment: CDR1 SQVTM and CDR2 ANQGSEA. The V and J ends lost 3 bases and 4 bases respectively, with 6 bases between them. The CDR3 is 11 amino acids.

This clone came up once. The J gene is TRBJ1-1, the V gene TRBV19, with a possible D match to TRBD1 (5 bases). The CDR3 length is 13 residues. Per the germline V gene, CDR1 is LNHDA and CDR2 is SQIVND (reference sequence). Trimming removed 6 bases at V and 4 bases at J, with 12 bases between. The CDR3 region is CASRWGRSTEAFF. The CDR3 nucleotides are TGTGCCAGTAGATGGGGGAGGTCCACTGAAGCTTTCTTT. Drawing the rest from reference TRBV19 and TRBJ1-1, the complete variable domain is DGGITQSPKYLFRKEGQNVTLSCEQNLNHDAMYWYRQDPGQGLRLIYYSQIVNDFQKGDIAEGYSVSREKKESFPLTVTSAQKNPTAFYLCASRWGRSTEAFFGQGTRLTVV.

The chain combines TRBV27 with TRBJ2-7; possible D gene TRBD2, 6 bases. Per the germline V gene, CDR1 is MNHEY and CDR2 is SMNVEV (reference sequence). This CDR3 contains 14 residues. V lost 3 bases to trimming and J lost 7 bases, with 16 bases between them. CDR3 amino acids: CASSFRGFGMEQYF. In nucleotides, the CDR3 is TGTGCCAGCAGTTTTCGGGGGTTTGGTATGGAGCAGTACTTC.

This sequence joins TRBV30 and TRBJ2-1; 10 bases are a match to TRBD2. Germline-derived CDR1 and CDR2 are GTSNPN and SVGIG (reference sequence). Germline trimming cut 4 bases from V and 0 bases from J; bases unmatched to any gene: 15. The CDR3 consists of 19 residues. The CDR3 DNA sequence: TGTGCCTGGAACCACCCTCCGGGACTAGCGAGAAGCTCCTACAATGAGCAGTTCTTC. Its protein is CAWNHPPGLARSSYNEQFF. Together with reference TRBV30 and TRBJ2-1, the CDR3 gives the full variable domain: SQTIHQWPATLVQPVGSPLSLECTVEGTSNPNLYWYRQAAGRGLQLLFYSVGIGQISSEVPQNLSASRPQDRQFILSSKKLLLSDSGFYLCAWNHPPGLARSSYNEQFFGPGTRLTVL.

V gene TRBV5-5 combines with J gene TRBJ1-3; no definite D call. The CDR3 is 14 residues long. Deletions cut 1 base from V and 0 bases from J, with 5 bases between. Per germline, CDR1 SGHKS and CDR2 YYEKEE (reference sequence). The chain's CDR3 is CASSLTSSGNTIYF. CDR3 in DNA: TGTGCCAGCAGCTTGACGAGCTCTGGAAACACCATATATTTT.